A selection of T cell receptor beta chains follows, all from one sample in a study of cytomegalovirus exposure and HLA in healthy donors. Method: immunoSEQ multiplex PCR; TCRdb's copy keeps in-frame clones and lacks some. The sample yields 130,000 or so clones, roughly 76% seen once. The sequenced material came from PBMCs. The receptors originated from a female donor in good health and CMV-seronegative. The CDR3 runs from the conserved cysteine through the conserved F or W. Each record gives: V gene, clone size, J gene, D gene, CDR3 DNA, CDR3 protein. The D gene is left open where the match is weak. Clone size, where shown, is once, few, many, or a class for clones that have expanded.

>TRBV7-2|once|TRBJ2-3|NA
TGTGCCAGCAGCTTAGCGCGGACTAGCACAGATACGCAGTATTTT
CASSLARTSTDTQYF
>TRBV6-1|NA|TRBJ1-6|NA
TGTGCCAGCAGTGAAAATAGCGCGGTGTCCTCCTATAATTCACCCCTCCACTTT
CASSENSAVSSYNSPLHF
>TRBV6-5|few|TRBJ1-1|TRBD1
TGTGCCAGCAGACAGGGGTCGACGAACACTGAAGCTTTCTTT
CASRQGSTNTEAFF
>TRBV6-5|few|TRBJ1-1|NA
TGTGCCAGCAGTTACGAGGTGCGAAACACTGAAGCTTTCTTT
CASSYEVRNTEAFF
>TRBV7-2|NA|TRBJ2-5|TRBD2
TGTGCCAGCAGCTCGTCGGGGGGGGGCGGGACCCAGTACTTC
CASSSSGGGGTQYF
>TRBV5-6|few|TRBJ2-1|NA
TGTGCCAGCACCGAAGACAGGACCAATGAGCAGTTCTTC
CASTEDRTNEQFF
>TRBV10-3|NA|TRBJ2-7|TRBD1
TGTGCCATCACCATGGGACAGGGGGTGCACGAGCAGTACTTC
CAITMGQGVHEQYF
>TRBV2|NA|TRBJ2-3|NA
TGTGCCAGCAGTGCTCCCCCCGGGGATACGCAGTATTTT
CASSAPPGDTQYF
>TRBV2|NA|TRBJ2-2|NA
TGTGCCAGCAGTGCCAGATCGCGAGAGGGGGCCGGGGAGCTGTTTTTT
CASSARSREGAGELFF
>TRBV2|NA|TRBJ1-3|NA
TGTGCCAGCGGAGCAGAGTCTGGAAACACCATATATTTT
CASGAESGNTIYF
>TRBV10-3|few|TRBJ1-3|TRBD1
TGTGCCATCAGTCCCGGGACAGGGGGCTCCGGAAACACCATATATTTT
CAISPGTGGSGNTIYF
>TRBV2|once|TRBJ1-2|TRBD1
TGTGCCAGCACGCCCTGGACAGGGGAGTATGGCTACACCTTC
CASTPWTGEYGYTF
>TRBV7-3|NA|TRBJ1-1|TRBD1
TGTGCCAGCAGCTCTACCGGGACAGGGAGCACTGAAGCTTTCTTT
CASSSTGTGSTEAFF
>TRBV5-1|NA|TRBJ2-2|NA
TGCGCCAGCAGTTATACAGGAAACACCGGGGAGCTGTTTTTT
CASSYTGNTGELFF
>TRBV6-1|NA|TRBJ1-2|NA
TGTGCCAGCAGTGAACGCAGGACAGCCTCTGGAACTATGGGCTACACCTTC
CASSERRTASGTMGYTF
>TRBV6-6|NA|TRBJ2-7|TRBD1
TGTGCCAGCACCTACGGACAGGGGGGATACGAGCAGTACTTC
CASTYGQGGYEQYF
>TRBV7-9|NA|TRBJ1-1|NA
TGTGCCAGCAGCTTAGGGACAGCTGGCAACACTGAAGCTTTCTTT
CASSLGTAGNTEAFF
>TRBV4-1|NA|TRBJ2-7|TRBD2
TGCGCCAGCAGCCAAGACGGGGGGTCGCGTCGAGAGCAGTACTTC
CASSQDGGSRREQYF
>TRBV5-1|NA|TRBJ2-5|TRBD1
TGCGCCAGCAGCCAGGGACAGCCTGGCCAAGAGACCCAGTACTTC
CASSQGQPGQETQYF
>TRBV30|NA|TRBJ1-2|NA
TGTGCCTGGAGTGTACTAGCAGGGCCATACTATGGCTACACCTTC
CAWSVLAGPYYGYTF
>TRBV18|NA|TRBJ1-2|NA
TGTGCCAGCTCACCAGAGGGAATCGGCTCCTTCTATGGCTACACCTTC
CASSPEGIGSFYGYTF
>TRBV7-9|few|TRBJ2-4|TRBD2
TGTGCCAGCAGCTTAGCGGTTAGCGGGGGGAACATTCAGTACTTC
CASSLAVSGGNIQYF
>TRBV11-2|NA|TRBJ1-4|NA
TGTGCCAGCAGCCCGGGAGTTAATGAAAAACTGTTTTTT
CASSPGVNEKLFF
>TRBV19|NA|TRBJ1-3|NA
TGTGCCAGTACCTCCATTGGGCAGAGTGTGTCTGGAAACACCATATATTTT
CASTSIGQSVSGNTIYF
>TRBV18|NA|TRBJ1-2|NA
TGTGCCAGCTCACCATCACCAAGCAACTATGGCTACACCTTC
CASSPSPSNYGYTF
>TRBV5-6|few|TRBJ2-1|NA
TGTGCCAGCAGCTTAATCCCGAGCTCCTACAATGAGCAGTTCTTC
CASSLIPSSYNEQFF
>TRBV27|NA|TRBJ1-5|NA
TGTGCCAGCAGTATTGTGGGGGCGAGCAATCAGCCCCAGCATTTT
CASSIVGASNQPQHF
>TRBV5-1|once|TRBJ1-5|TRBD1
TGCGCCAGCAGCGTTGGGACAGGGAATCAGCCCCAGCATTTT
CASSVGTGNQPQHF
>TRBV10-1|few|TRBJ1-1|NA
TGCGCCAGCAGTGAACAGCGGGGTGAAGCTTTCTTT
CASSEQRGEAFF
>TRBV7-2|few|TRBJ1-5|TRBD1
TGTGCCAGCAGCCGAGGACAGGGTGGGAATCAGCCCCAGCATTTT
CASSRGQGGNQPQHF
>TRBV2|few|TRBJ1-3|NA
TGTGCCAGCAGTGTAATACAGGGCGGATCTGGAAACACCATATATTTT
CASSVIQGGSGNTIYF
>TRBV30|NA|TRBJ2-1|NA
TGTGCCTGGAGGGGAGGTGGGTATGAGCAGTTCTTC
CAWRGGGYEQFF
>TRBV6-5|few|TRBJ2-1|TRBD1
TGTGCCAGCAGTTACTCGGAGACAGGGGGTAATGAGCAGTTCTTC
CASSYSETGGNEQFF
>TRBV5-1|NA|TRBJ1-1|NA
TGCGCCAGCAGCTGGTTGCGCTCGAACACTGAAGCTTTCTTT
CASSWLRSNTEAFF
>TRBV11-2|NA|TRBJ2-5|NA
TGTGCCAGCAGCTTAGATCAGGGCAGACAAGAGACCCAGTACTTC
CASSLDQGRQETQYF
>TRBV29-1|NA|TRBJ1-2|TRBD1
TGCAGCGTTTCCCAAATCGCAGGACAGGGGGCGCGGTATGGCTACACCTTC
CSVSQIAGQGARYGYTF
>TRBV5-1|few|TRBJ2-5|TRBD2
TGCGCCAGCAGCTTGGCTAGCGGGGCCTTGGAGACCCAGTACTTC
CASSLASGALETQYF
>TRBV6-5|NA|TRBJ2-7|NA
TGTGCCAGCAGTGACGTGGGGCAGGGCTACGAGCAGTACTTC
CASSDVGQGYEQYF
>TRBV28|once|TRBJ2-7|TRBD2
TGTGCCAGCATCCCACCCGGCGGCGGGAGCTCCTACGAGCAGTACTTC
CASIPPGGGSSYEQYF
>TRBV28|NA|TRBJ2-7|NA
TGTGCCAGCAGTTCCGATTGGGTAAAGCCGGGGGAGCAGTACTTC
CASSSDWVKPGEQYF
>TRBV7-8|few|TRBJ1-2|NA
TGTGCCAGCAGCTTAGTGGTTCGGCAGGGACTGAGCTATGGCTACACCTTC
CASSLVVRQGLSYGYTF
>TRBV6-1|NA|TRBJ2-5|NA
TGTGCCAGCAGTGAACAGGGGATATCCGAGACCCAGTACTTC
CASSEQGISETQYF
>TRBV25-1|many|TRBJ1-2|TRBD1
TGTGCCAGCAGCGCCGGGACAGGGTACTATGGCTACACCTTC
CASSAGTGYYGYTF
>TRBV7-2|NA|TRBJ2-7|TRBD1
TGTGCCAGCAGCTTGGCGGGACAGGGGGAATATGAGCAGTACTTC
CASSLAGQGEYEQYF
>TRBV7-2|NA|TRBJ2-1|TRBD2
TGTGCCAGCAGCCACTGGACTAGCGGGAGTAGGAATGAGCAGTTCTTC
CASSHWTSGSRNEQFF
>TRBV6-5|once|TRBJ1-1|TRBD1
TGTGCCAGCAGACAGGGGGTGAACACTGAAGCTTTCTTT
CASRQGVNTEAFF
>TRBV9|NA|TRBJ2-1|TRBD1
TGTGCCAGCAGCCCCGGACAGGGAAGAGCCAATGAGCAGTTCTTC
CASSPGQGRANEQFF
>TRBV11-3|NA|TRBJ2-6|NA
TGTGCCAGCAGCTTAGCCCTCAGATCTGGGGCCAACGTCCTGACTTTC
CASSLALRSGANVLTF
>TRBV30|NA|TRBJ2-4|NA
TGTGCCTGGGGGGGGGCAGGGAAAAACATTCAGTACTTC
CAWGGAGKNIQYF
>TRBV18|NA|TRBJ1-2|NA
TGTGCCAGCTCACCAGCAGGGTCTGGCGGCTACACCTTC
CASSPAGSGGYTF
>TRBV5-1|NA|TRBJ1-6|TRBD1
TGCGCCAGCAGCCCTGGGACAGGGGGCTTTATTTCACCCCTCCACTTT
CASSPGTGGFISPLHF
>TRBV29-1|many|TRBJ1-1|NA
TGCAGCGTCCCTCAAGGGACATTGGCGAACACTGAAGCTTTCTTT
CSVPQGTLANTEAFF
>TRBV7-4|NA|TRBJ1-5|TRBD1
TGTGCCAGCAGCTCCTCACCCGGGACAGGGCGCCGAGGCAATCAGCCCCAGCATTTT
CASSSSPGTGRRGNQPQHF